This T cell receptor (beta chain) was sequenced in a study of beta chain features in type 1 diabetes listed by TCRdb under 2018. Concerning the study at large: No differences in mean age, gender distribution, total cell number or subset yield were found between patients and healthy donors. A total of over 90,000,000 sorted cells were examined across all samples, and a strong correlation was observed between cell number per subset and RNA yield. The study compared the TCRB repertoires of sorted circulating CD4+ T cell subsets in recently diagnosed type 1 diabetes patients with those in matched healthy donors. Naive and central memory subsets were obtained from all 28 donors, but regulatory and stem cell-like memory subsets were isolated from only 8 patients and roughly eight healthy donors.

What the authors observed across the whole study: A moderate but significant shortening of TCRB CDR3 length was observed in type 1 diabetes patients in all four CD4+ subsets. PCR may preferentially amplify shorter templates, but because patient and control samples were amplified and corrected together, any resulting skew would affect both groups equally. Only small numbers of individuals were included in the HLA sub-analyses, which left unresolved whether HLA type had any influence on TCRB rearrangement. The naive, central memory and regulatory TCRB repertoires appeared to resemble one another more closely among patients than among healthy donors. Because cDNA rather than genomic DNA was sequenced, highly expressing activated cells could have been over-represented, although no difference in activation and CD3 levels was found between groups. At VDJ recombination sites, patients with type 1 diabetes made fewer insertions and deleted more nucleotides, a pattern implying thymic rearrangement abnormalities.

About this clone itself: It lacks a known antigen. No base quality information exists; no much larger clone differs at one position.

The entire amount of isolated RNA was reverse transcribed using the High Capacity cDNA Reverse Transcription Kit, so the sequenced TCRB transcripts were expressed ones. Deep immunoSEQ sequencing was applied to naive, central memory and regulatory T cell samples, giving an average of about 3.7 million total reads per sample. Sorted cells were lysed in RLT buffer, and RNA was extracted using DNase-treated RNeasy Micro or Mini kits according to cell number. To prevent cross-contamination, each cell subset was processed individually, whereas patient and healthy donor samples were processed jointly. TCRB sequences were amplified from cDNA with the immunoSEQ multiplex PCR, producing 87-bp fragments spanning the CDR3 region. Sequencing of the amplicons was performed on the Illumina HiSeq platform. The study's own analysis went as follows. Synthetic template baselines were used to correct PCR bias computationally, reads within Hamming distance 2 were collapsed together, and singletons that could not be merged were discarded. Reads were aligned to IMGT to assign V, D and J genes, CDR3 length, and insertions or deletions at six rearrangement sites. Within each subset, clonotype counts were normalized to sorted cell number, after which true diversity and Gini coefficients were computed with the tcR R package. The overlap coefficient, calculated on TCRB nucleotide sequences, was used to quantify repertoire sharing. Out-of-frame TCRB sequences from naive cells were analyzed as a proxy for the pre-selection repertoire. TCRdb's version of the immuneACCESS table is confined to in-frame rearrangements and falls short of the full clone set. An unresolved V gene accounts for under half of the shortfall where checked; the remainder is of unknown origin. That table is the source of V, J and clone size, and D and trimming were worked out from the DNA. The sample table holds a few hundred thousand clones, of which 16% were seen once. Of the sample, 0.085% falls within the top ten clones.

Trimming accounts for 4 bases at V and 3 bases at J, while the number of junction bases matched to no gene is 11. CDR1 and CDR2, looked up from the germline V gene, are LGHNA and YNFKEQ. Inclusive of the bounding cysteine and phenylalanine, the CDR3 is 17 residues long. Only the CDR3 DNA stays, 51 bases, in frame from base 1. From each donor, a single peripheral blood sample of about 110 mL on average was drawn into heparinised tubes. A BD FACSAria II and a panel including CD45RO, CCR7, CD25, CD127, CD95 and CD27 were used to sort naive, central memory, regulatory and stem cell-like memory CD4+ T cells. All sorted populations exceeded 95% purity. PBMCs were separated immediately by Lymphoprep density gradient centrifugation and were stained directly, without being cultured. So that batch effects would be minimized, each experiment stained and sorted samples in pairs, pairing one healthy donor with one patient.

The sample comprised naive CD4+ T cells from blood. This specimen's cell subset or site label, interpreted: true naive CD4+ T cells. The chain uses TRBV4-2 and TRBJ2-2; 7 central bases correspond to TRBD1. The receptor was isolated from a man aged 25 to 40 with type 1 diabetes. The CDR3 in this case is CASSLLHRDSDTGELFF. The sequenced DNA is TGTGCCAGCAGCCTTCTCCACCGGGACAGCGACACCGGGGAGCTGTTTTTT.